These 5 T cell receptor beta chains were sequenced from one sample in a study of metastatic and nonmetastatic thyroid tumors. All patients were untreated before thyroid surgery. TCRdb recomputed clones from the PCR reads via MiXCR. The sample shows tens of thousands of clones, 12% of them seen only once. The sample comprised blood. The receptors originated from a male donor with papillary thyroid cancer or a benign thyroid nodule (not recorded which). Some clones in this sample may be carry-over from other donors' samples.

This clone was counted only a few times. A read error may account for a junction end that differs from germline. This chain joins TRBV28 and TRBJ2-2; D could derive from TRBD1 or TRBD2 (5 bases each). CDR1 and CDR2 from the germline V gene are MDHEN and SYDVKM. The CDR3 spans 15 residues. This CDR3 reads CASSLEGVEAGEMFF. CDR3 bases: TGTGCCAGCAGTTTAGAAGGGGTTGAGGCCGGGGAGATGTTTTTT. Variable domain in full (rest from reference TRBV28 and TRBJ2-2): DVKVTQSSRYLVKRTGEKVFLECVQDMDHENMFWYRQDPGLGLRLIYFSYDVKMKEKGDIPEGYSVSREKKERFSLILESASTNQTSMYLCASSLEGVEAGEMFFGEGSRLTVL.

This clone was picked up many times. This chain joins TRBV12-3 or TRBV12-4 and TRBJ1-5; no clear D. There are 13 residues in the CDR3. Trimming shortened V by 3 bases and J by 2 bases, and 5 bases separated the two germline ends. Written as DNA, the CDR3 is TGTGCCAGCAGTTTTACTCGCAATCAGCCCCAGCATTTT. Encoded protein: CASSFTRNQPQHF.

This clone was counted only a few times. An end of the junction does not agree with germline; a read error may underlie this. The CDR3 DNA reads TGCAGCATTGAAGATCAACTAGCGGGACAGGCGCAGTATTTT. As protein: CSIEDQLAGQAQYF. The V call is TRBV29-1, the J call TRBJ2-3; 10 bases match TRBD2. CDR1 and CDR2 (germline): SQVTM, ANQGSEA. The CDR3 totals 14 residues.

This clone was counted ten times or more. V and J are TRBV12-3 or TRBV12-4 and TRBJ1-2; tentatively, D is TRBD1 (6 bases). The CDR3 runs 13 residues. V dropped 6 bases and J dropped 4 bases, with 12 bases sitting between them. The CDR3 nucleotides read TGTGCCAGCAGCATACAGGGAGGCTATGGCTACACCTTC. This encodes CASSIQGGYGYTF.

Many counts were recorded for this clone. The chain links TRBV30 to TRBJ2-1; no firm D call. The V gene lost 6 bases and the J gene lost 4 bases, with 16 bases spanning the gap. The CDR3 is 14 residues long. Looked up from germline, CDR1 is GTSNPN and CDR2 is SVGIG (reference sequence). CDR3 nucleotide sequence: TGTGCCTGTTCGACAAGCCGACTTTACAATGAGCAGTTCTTC. It specifies CACSTSRLYNEQFF.